Sequencing of this T cell receptor beta chain was carried out in a study of T cell changes during pregnancy in multiple sclerosis. The junction had 4 bases not matched to a gene; V was cut back by 4 bases and J by 3 bases. CDR3 length: 15 residues. Germline V gene data show CDR1 as MNHNY and CDR2 as SVGAGI (reference sequence). Measured with immunoSEQ multiplex PCR; TCRdb has only the in-frame clones, and not every one. Of approximately 85,000 clones listed, just over 90% were seen once; the top ten hold more than 2.5%. This specimen consisted of peripheral blood, obtained in the first trimester of pregnancy. The receptor comes from a female donor with multiple sclerosis, enrolled in a pregnancy study. The chain is built from TRBV6-6 and TRBJ2-7; 12 positions agree with TRBD1. The DNA for the CDR3 is TGTGCCAGCAGTTCGGGACAGGGGGCGGTCTACGAGCAGTACTTC. It codes for CASSSGQGAVYEQYF.